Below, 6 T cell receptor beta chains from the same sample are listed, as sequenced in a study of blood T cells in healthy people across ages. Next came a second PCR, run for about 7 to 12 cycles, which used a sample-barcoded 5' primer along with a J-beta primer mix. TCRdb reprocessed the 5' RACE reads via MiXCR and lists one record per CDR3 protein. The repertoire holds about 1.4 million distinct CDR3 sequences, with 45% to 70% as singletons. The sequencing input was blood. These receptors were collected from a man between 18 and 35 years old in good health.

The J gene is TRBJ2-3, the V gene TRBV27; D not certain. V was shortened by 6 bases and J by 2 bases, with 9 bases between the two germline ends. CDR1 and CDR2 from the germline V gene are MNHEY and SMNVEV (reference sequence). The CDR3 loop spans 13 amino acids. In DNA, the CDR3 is TGTGCCAGCAGGCAGCCTCCCACAGATACGCAGTATTTT. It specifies CASRQPPTDTQYF.

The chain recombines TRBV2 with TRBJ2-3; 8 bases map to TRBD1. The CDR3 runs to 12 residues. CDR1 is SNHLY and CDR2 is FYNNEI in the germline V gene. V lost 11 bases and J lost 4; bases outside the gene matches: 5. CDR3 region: CAGQQGADTQYF. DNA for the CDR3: TGTGCCGGACAACAGGGGGCAGATACGCAGTATTTT.

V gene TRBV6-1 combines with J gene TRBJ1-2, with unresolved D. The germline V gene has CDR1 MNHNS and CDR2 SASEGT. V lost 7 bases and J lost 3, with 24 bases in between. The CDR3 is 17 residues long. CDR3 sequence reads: CASTGVGRRYEDYGYTF. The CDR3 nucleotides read TGTGCCAGCACCGGAGTGGGCAGGAGGTATGAAGACTATGGCTACACCTTC.

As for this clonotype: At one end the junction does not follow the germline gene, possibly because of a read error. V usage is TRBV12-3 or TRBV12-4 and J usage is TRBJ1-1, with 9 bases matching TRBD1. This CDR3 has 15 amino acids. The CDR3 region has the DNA TGTACCAGCAGTCCCGGGACAGGGAGCGGCACTGAAGCTTTCTTT. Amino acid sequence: CTSSPGTGSGTEAFF.

CDR3: CASTQTQGPDGGYTF. The CDR3, as DNA: TGTGCCAGCACCCAGACCCAGGGCCCTGATGGTGGCTACACCTTC. J is TRBJ1-2 and V is TRBV6-5, with a tentative D call TRBD1 (5 bases). Germline-derived CDR1 and CDR2 are MNHEY and SVGAGI. The CDR3 totals 15 residues. V lost 7 bases to trimming and J lost 7 bases, with 22 bases between them.

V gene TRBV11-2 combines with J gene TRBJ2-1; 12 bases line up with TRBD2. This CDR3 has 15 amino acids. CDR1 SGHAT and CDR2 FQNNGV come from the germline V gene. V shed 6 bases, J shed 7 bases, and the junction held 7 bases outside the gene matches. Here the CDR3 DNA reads TGTGCCAGCAGACGGACTAGCGGGACGGGGAATGAGCAGTTCTTC. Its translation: CASRRTSGTGNEQFF.